The 5 T cell receptor beta chains reported below all come from one sample, sequenced in a study of cytotoxic CD8 clonotypes in ibrutinib-treated CLL. The table came from immunoSEQ multiplex PCR; TCRdb's copy has only in-frame clones and leaves some out. This table holds approximately 140,000 clones, about 72% found once. Sequences were derived from PBMCs, sampled after 12 months of ibrutinib treatment. The receptors come from a human donor with chronic lymphocytic leukemia.

V gene TRBV5-1 combines with J gene TRBJ1-1; 7 positions agree with TRBD1. Germline V gives CDR1 SGHRS, CDR2 YFSETQ. With V trimmed by 4 bases and J by 0 bases, 9 bases remained unmatched. The CDR3 loop spans 16 amino acids. CDR3 sequence reads: CASSLTTGPVNTEAFF. DNA of the CDR3: TGCGCCAGCAGCCTAACGACAGGGCCGGTGAACACTGAAGCTTTCTTT.

The rearrangement links TRBV2 to TRBJ2-7; D gene unclear. Trimming pared 4 bases from V and 5 bases from J, leaving 9 bases between. The CDR3 is 12 residues long. The germline gives CDR1 SNHLY, CDR2 FYNNEI. CDR3 sequence reads: CASSGVGHEQYF. The DNA of the CDR3 is TGTGCCAGCAGTGGGGTCGGGCACGAGCAGTACTTC.

The V call is TRBV7-2, the J call TRBJ2-3, with D possibly called TRBD1 or TRBD2 (6 bases each). Germline assignment: CDR1 SGHTA and CDR2 FQGNSA. The CDR3 extends over 15 amino acids. V lost 2 bases to trimming and J lost 1 base, with 10 bases between them. The CDR3 reads CASSLTGTGTDTQYF. For the CDR3, the DNA is TGTGCCAGCAGCTTAACAGGGACTGGCACAGATACGCAGTATTTT. The full variable domain, rest sourced from reference TRBV7-2 and TRBJ2-3, is GAGVSQSPSNKVTEKGKDVELRCDPISGHTALYWYRQSLGQGLEFLIYFQGNSAPDKSGLPSDRFSAERTGGSVSTLTIQRTQQEDSAVYLCASSLTGTGTDTQYFGPGTRLTVL.

This chain connects TRBV5-4 to TRBJ1-1; no reliable D call. This CDR3 region has 14 residues. Per the germline V gene, CDR1 is SGHNT and CDR2 is YYREEE (reference sequence). V was pared by 0 bases and J by 1 base, with 7 bases between. The chain's CDR3 is CASSLGQPNTEAFF. In DNA, the CDR3 is TGTGCCAGCAGCTTGGGACAACCGAACACTGAAGCTTTCTTT.

The J gene is TRBJ2-7, the V gene TRBV27; D not resolved. The CDR3 runs 15 residues. Germline V gene sequence: CDR1 MNHEY, CDR2 SMNVEV (reference sequence). With 4 bases removed from V and 1 base from J, the gap between germline ends came to 14 bases. In nucleotides, the CDR3 is TGTGCCAGCAGTTCCTCCCCGGTACAGTCCTACGAGCAGTACTTC. Its translation is CASSSSPVQSYEQYF.